This TCR beta chain was observed in a study of radiation and T cells in renal cell carcinoma. Whole-study results and caveats: From baseline, blood top tumor clonotypes peaked at 2 weeks post-radiation.

Here immunoSEQ multiplex PCR was the method, and the copy in TCRdb shows in-frame clones only, minus some. The table lists 80,000 or so clones, about 89% of them singletons. Notes on this clone: Its antigen is as yet unknown.

Time point described: blood 4 weeks post-SBRT, at nephrectomy. Treatment given: 15 Gy SBRT to primary tumor, nephrectomy 4 weeks later. Clear cell pathology was present in this patient's renal cell carcinoma. The germline CDR1 and CDR2 sequences are SGHKS and YYEKEE (reference sequence). The CDR3 length is 14 residues. V dropped 4 bases and J dropped 6; count of bases not matched to a gene: 7. Sequencing was performed on blood, taken from a patient whose treatment included radiotherapy and nephrectomy. The clonotype was recovered from a woman aged 70-85 years with renal cell carcinoma. The J gene is TRBJ1-5, the V gene TRBV5-5; 7 bases agree with TRBD1. Here the CDR3 reads CASSGGTEAQPQHF. In DNA, the CDR3 is TGTGCCAGCAGCGGCGGGACAGAAGCTCAGCCCCAGCATTTT. The variable domain in full, with the rest retrieved from reference TRBV5-5 and TRBJ1-5, is DAGVTQSPTHLIKTRGQQVTLRCSPISGHKSVSWYQQVLGQGPQFIFQYYEKEERGRGNFPDRFSARQFPNYSSELNVNALLLGDSALYLCASSGGTEAQPQHFGDGTRLSIL.